The 16 T cell receptor beta chains reported below all come from one sample, sequenced in a study of T cells in Graves' hyperthyroidism and ophthalmopathy. Amplified TCR beta CDR3 regions derived from RNA transcripts. During a first-round RT-PCR of the TCR CDR3, the HTBI primer set was used. TCRdb processed the multiplex PCR reads anew with MiXCR; each CDR3 protein has one entry. The table includes 640,000 or so distinct CDR3 sequences, about 14% detected once. Material: blood. The receptor set was obtained from a woman under 30 with Graves' ophthalmopathy.

This clonotype was counted many times. The chain joins TRBV2 to TRBJ2-7, with no clear D. Between the trimmed V and J ends, which lost 4 bases and 4 bases, there was a span of 2 bases. The CDR3 has 10 amino acids. Germline V CDR1 and CDR2: SNHLY, FYNNEI. CDR3 residues: CASSVYEQYF. The CDR3 DNA follows: TGTGCCAGCAGTGTGTACGAGCAGTACTTC.

The V gene is TRBV9, the J gene TRBJ1-6; D might be TRBD1 (6 bases). Trimming left V 0 bases short and J 10 bases short, with 14 bases between. CDR3 length equals 15 residues. Germline V lookup: CDR1 SGDLS, CDR2 YYNGEE. The CDR3 bases are TGTGCCAGCAGCGTAGTGGCAGGGGAAGGGTCACCCCTCCACTTT. Encoded protein: CASSVVAGEGSPLHF.

This clonotype was counted many times. CDR3 loop: CASSPDRGKYGYTF. Here the CDR3 DNA reads TGTGCCAGCAGTCCTGACAGGGGAAAGTATGGCTACACCTTC. The chain couples TRBV28 to TRBJ1-2; 8 nucleotides line up with TRBD1. With V trimmed by 5 bases and J by 5 bases, 7 bases remained unmatched. The CDR3 has 14 residues. Germline values: CDR1 MDHEN, CDR2 SYDVKM.

This clonotype was counted between two and nine times. The gene calls are TRBV4-2 and TRBJ2-5, with D perhaps being TRBD1 or TRBD2 (6 bases each). V dropped 1 base and J dropped 4 bases, with 16 bases sitting between them. The CDR3 has 16 residues. CDR1 is LGHNA and CDR2 is YNFKEQ in the germline V gene. As DNA, the CDR3 is TGTGCCAGCAGCCAAGGGGGGGCAGTTGCGGCAGAGACCCAGTACTTC. It yields the protein CASSQGGAVAAETQYF.

In its sample, this clonotype was seen a few times. This chain joins TRBV7-9 and TRBJ2-1, with 14 positions matching TRBD2. The CDR3 loop spans 15 amino acids. V lost 5 bases and J lost 10; bases outside the gene matches: 7. Germline loops: CDR1 SEHNR, CDR2 FQNEAQ (reference sequence). CDR3 amino acids: CASSTRGTSGSEQFF. The CDR3 coding sequence is TGTGCCAGCAGCACCCGCGGGACTAGCGGGAGCGAGCAGTTCTTC.

This clonotype was observed many times. The CDR3 loop reads CSARDGGAVDTQYF. In nucleotides, the CDR3 is TGCAGTGCTAGAGATGGGGGGGCGGTAGATACGCAGTATTTT. The chain employs TRBV20-1 and TRBJ2-3; tentatively, D is TRBD2 (7 bases). This CDR3 has 14 residues. Trimming took 0 bases from V and 5 from J, leaving 12 bases between them. Germline V gene lookup returns CDR1 DFQATT and CDR2 SNEGSKA (reference sequence).

This clonotype was recorded at least ten times. The chain couples TRBV27 to TRBJ1-1; no clear D. CDR3 length: 11 amino acids. Germline CDR1 reads MNHEY; CDR2 reads SMNVEV (reference sequence). V lost 6 bases, J lost 11 bases, and 13 bases lay in between. This chain's CDR3 is CASSRGLAAFF. CDR3 nucleotide sequence: TGTGCCAGCAGCCGAGGACTTGCGGCTTTCTTT.

V gene TRBV20-1 combines with J gene TRBJ1-2; tentatively, D is TRBD1 (5 bases). Trimming pared 5 bases from V and 6 bases from J, leaving 19 bases between. The CDR3 runs to 14 residues. Germline V CDR1 and CDR2: DFQATT, SNEGSKA (reference sequence). The CDR3: CSASITGAGDGYTF. The CDR3 nucleotides read TGCAGTGCTTCCATAACCGGGGCAGGTGATGGCTACACCTTC.

About this clonotype itself: This clone may be a read error of a much larger clone one base away. The CDR3 protein is CASSYLAGTVQEAQYF. The CDR3 bases are TGTGCCAGCAGTTACTTAGCCGGGACGGTCCAAGAGGCCCAGTACTTC. This chain links TRBV6-2 or TRBV6-3 with TRBJ2-5, with D perhaps being TRBD1 or TRBD2 (5 bases each). This CDR3 is 16 amino acids long. Germline CDR1 is MNHEY and CDR2 is SVGEGT.

In this sample, this clonotype turned up many times. This chain's CDR3 is CASSYRPGARETQYF. The CDR3 DNA is TGTGCCAGCAGTTACCGACCAGGGGCTCGAGAGACCCAGTACTTC. The chain has TRBV6-6 and TRBJ2-5, with D perhaps matching TRBD1 (6 bases). The CDR3 length is 15 residues. Trimming cost V 2 bases and J 4 bases, with 14 bases left between them. Germline V lookup: CDR1 MNHNY, CDR2 SVGAGI (reference sequence).

In its sample, this clonotype was seen once. The chain's CDR3 is CASSLRVINTGELFF. Here the CDR3 DNA reads TGTGCCAGCAGTTTAAGGGTGATAAACACCGGGGAGCTGTTTTTT. The chain has TRBV28 and TRBJ2-2; D remains ambiguous. Germline V gene lookup returns CDR1 MDHEN and CDR2 SYDVKM. This CDR3 has 15 residues. V was clipped by 2 bases and J by 2 bases, with 9 bases between them.

This clonotype was found many times. This chain links TRBV19 with TRBJ2-3; D remains ambiguous. The CDR3 consists of 13 residues. CDR1 LNHDA and CDR2 SQIVND come from the germline V gene (reference sequence). The V and J ends lost 9 bases and 2 bases respectively, with 12 bases between them. The CDR3 DNA reads as TGTGCCAGGACACCCGAAATCACAGATACGCAGTATTTT. Protein sequence: CARTPEITDTQYF.

At least ten counts were recorded for this clonotype. V and J are TRBV28 and TRBJ1-2; D is ambiguous. The CDR3 is made up of 12 amino acids. Deletions cut 5 bases from V and 7 bases from J, with 11 bases between. Looked up from germline, CDR1 is MDHEN and CDR2 is SYDVKM. The CDR3 DNA reads as TGTGCCAGCAGTCTCGGACGGCCTGGCTACACCTTC. It encodes CASSLGRPGYTF.

This clonotype was seen at least ten times. The rearrangement links TRBV5-4 to TRBJ2-3, with 8 bases aligning to TRBD2. Unmatched junction bases numbered 8, after V lost 2 bases and J lost 6 bases. The CDR3 has 15 residues. Germline lookup yields CDR1 SGHNT and CDR2 YYREEE (reference sequence). This chain's CDR3 is CASSFEGGRLDTQYF. CDR3 sequence (DNA): TGTGCCAGCAGCTTCGAGGGCGGGAGGTTGGATACGCAGTATTTT. Full variable domain (missing parts from reference TRBV5-4 and TRBJ2-3): ETGVTQSPTHLIKTRGQQVTLRCSSQSGHNTVSWYQQALGQGPQFIFQYYREEENGRGNFPPRFSGLQFPNYSSELNVNALELDDSALYLCASSFEGGRLDTQYFGPGTRLTVL.

This clonotype appeared many times. This sequence joins TRBV29-1 and TRBJ2-5; maybe TRBD1 (7 bases). The germline gives CDR1 SQVTM, CDR2 ANQGSEA. The germline V and J ends were trimmed by 7 bases and 2 bases, with 14 bases remaining between them. There are 13 residues in the CDR3. The CDR3 here is CSAEGTAQETQYF. CDR3 coding DNA: TGCAGCGCGGAGGGGACAGCGCAAGAGACCCAGTACTTC.

This clonotype has at least ten counts. This chain links TRBV11-2 with TRBJ2-7; D gene ambiguous. With 1 base removed from V and 7 bases from J, the gap between germline ends came to 11 bases. The CDR3 runs to 13 residues. The germline V gene has CDR1 SGHAT and CDR2 FQNNGV. CDR3 sequence reads: CASSLGTKREQYF. In nucleotides, the CDR3 is TGTGCCAGCAGCTTAGGGACCAAACGGGAGCAGTACTTC.